This TCR beta chain was identified in a study of blood T cell repertoires in COVID-19. Study-level background: Sites across the United States, Italy and Spain contributed samples from acute and convalescent COVID-19. The cDNA or gDNA used as material had been derived from T cells, B-cell-depleted T cells, or PBMCs.

In the original processing: From reference gene primer amplification, estimates of nucleated cell counts were derived. This table comes from immunoSEQ multiplex PCR, and its TCRdb copy is limited to in-frame clones, with some not included. V and J calls and clone size are those listed in that table; D and trimming were worked out from the DNA. The sample lists over 9,000 clones, about four fifths occurring once. The length of the CDR3 is 16 residues. This receptor was taken from a man between 65 and 80 years old with active COVID-19. The rearrangement uses TRBV21-1 and TRBJ2-7; the table calls TRBD2, which could not be checked here. TRBV21-1 is classified as a pseudogene. The sequenced material came from peripheral blood. The CDR3 spells CASTLGGGGEGSEQYF. CDR3 nucleotide sequence: TGTGCCAGCACCCTGGGCGGGGGTGGGGAGGGTTCCGAGCAGTACTTC.